These T cell receptor beta chains were read from a single sample in a study of spatial heterogeneity in lung cancer. In TCRdb, the 5' RACE reads were re-called with MiXCR into one record per CDR3 protein. The sample includes around 120,000 distinct CDR3 sequences, roughly an eighth of them seen just once. The sequencing used PBMCs, collected at follow-up. Receptors originate from a male donor with early-stage non-small cell lung cancer. Both conserved end residues are part of each CDR3. The order of the fields is clone size, D gene, V gene, J gene, CDR3 protein, CDR3 DNA. The D gene is left open where the match is weak. A clone size is listed for some rows: how often the clone was seen (once, few, many), or a class if it is expanded.

once	TRBD1	TRBV18	TRBJ2-5	CASSRSTGGGETQYF	TGTGCCAGCTCAAGATCGACAGGGGGCGGCGAGACCCAGTACTTC
many	TRBD2	TRBV5-1	TRBJ2-5	CASSFVIAGKETQYF	TGCGCCAGCAGCTTCGTAATAGCGGGTAAAGAGACCCAGTACTTC
many	.	TRBV29-1	TRBJ1-1	CSARNTEAFF	TGCAGCGCTAGGAACACTGAAGCTTTCTTT
many	.	TRBV18	TRBJ1-2	CASTETWNYGYTF	TGTGCCAGCACGGAGACATGGAACTATGGCTACACCTTC
few	TRBD1	TRBV9	TRBJ2-7	CASSPGTATTYEQYF	TGTGCCAGCAGCCCTGGGACAGCTACAACCTACGAGCAGTACTTC
few	TRBD2	TRBV20-1	TRBJ2-3	CSATSGGASDTQYF	TGCAGTGCTACAAGCGGGGGGGCATCGGATACGCAGTATTTT
many	TRBD1	TRBV9	TRBJ1-6	CASSVEGGRNSPLHF	TGTGCCAGCAGCGTAGAAGGGGGCCGTAATTCACCCCTCCACTTT
.	.	TRBV2	TRBJ2-1	CATSPRNEQFF	TGTGCTACCTCCCCCCGTAATGAGCAGTTCTTC
many	.	TRBV19	TRBJ2-3	CASSKLGGEETQYF	TGTGCCAGTAGTAAGCTAGGAGGAGAAGAAACGCAGTATTTT
few	.	TRBV11-1	TRBJ2-3	CASSFGGPPGHF	TGTGCCAGCAGCTTCGGGGGGCCGCCCGGGCATTTT
.	.	TRBV2	TRBJ1-3	CASSQNTGSFATIYF	TGTGCCAGCAGTCAAAATACAGGGAGCTTCGCCACCATATATTTT
few	.	TRBV28	TRBJ2-7	CASSSQPRPYEQYF	TGTGCCAGCAGTTCTCAACCCCGCCCCTACGAGCAGTACTTC
few	TRBD2	TRBV10-3	TRBJ2-1	CATSGGTSAHNEQFF	TGTGCCACGTCGGGAGGGACTAGCGCCCACAATGAGCAGTTCTTC
once	.	TRBV5-1	TRBJ2-7	CASGGGLPNYEQYF	TGCGCCAGCGGGGGGGGGCTCCCCAACTACGAGCAGTACTTC
many	.	TRBV7-2	TRBJ2-5	CASTLPPEPSYF	TGTGCCAGCACCCTTCCCCCAGAACCCTCCTACTTC
.	TRBD2	TRBV30	TRBJ2-7	CAWTLRGGIEQYF	TGTGCCTGGACCCTACGGGGAGGGATAGAGCAGTACTTC
.	.	TRBV2	TRBJ2-7	CASSPTNRRSYEQYF	TGTGCCAGCAGTCCTACGAATAGACGCTCCTACGAGCAGTACTTC
.	.	TRBV6-5	TRBJ1-1	CASSQDSITNTEAFF	TGTGCCAGCAGCCAGGACAGTATTACGAACACTGAAGCTTTCTTT